A single sample gave rise to the 25 T cell receptor beta chains below, sequenced in a study of blood T cell repertoires in COVID-19. Using immunoSEQ multiplex PCR, the repertoire was profiled, and TCRdb retains in-frame clones only, with some absent. Here the sample spans over 100,000 clones, 84% being singletons. Sequencing was carried out using peripheral blood. The source of these receptors is a woman aged 50 to 60 with acute or convalescent COVID-19.

V usage is TRBV11-2 and J usage is TRBJ1-1; maybe TRBD1 (5 bases). V lost 2 bases and J lost 1, with 8 bases in between. Germline V gene data show CDR1 as SGHAT and CDR2 as FQNNGV. The CDR3 consists of 14 residues. Written as DNA, the CDR3 is TGTGCCAGCAGCTTACAGGGATGGAACACTGAAGCTTTCTTT. As protein: CASSLQGWNTEAFF.

Written as DNA, the CDR3 is TGTGCTAGTGGTTCGTTAAGGGACAGGGGGCCCTCTCTTGACCGGAACACTGAAGCTTTCTTT. Its protein product is CASGSLRDRGPSLDRNTEAFF. The chain combines TRBV12-5 with TRBJ1-1; 12 bases line up with TRBD1. Germline V gene lookup returns CDR1 LGHNT and CDR2 FRNRAP. The CDR3 loop spans 21 amino acids. V lost 4 bases, J lost 1 base, and 19 bases stayed unmatched.

The gene calls are TRBV19 and TRBJ1-1, with unresolved D. CDR1 is LNHDA and CDR2 is SQIVND in the germline V gene (reference sequence). The CDR3 runs to 15 residues. The germline V and J ends were trimmed by 3 bases and 0 bases, with 11 bases remaining between them. CDR3 coding DNA: TGTGCCAGTAGTATTTCGGTTAGAGTGAACACTGAAGCTTTCTTT. It encodes CASSISVRVNTEAFF.

The chain has TRBV19 and TRBJ2-2; 10 positions match TRBD2. CDR3 size: 18 residues. Trimming at V came to 8 bases and at J to 0 bases, leaving 12 bases not matched to a gene. Germline loops: CDR1 LNHDA, CDR2 SQIVND (reference sequence). The CDR3 reads CASWGLAGVPPNTGELFF. The DNA of the CDR3 is TGTGCCAGTTGGGGCCTAGCGGGGGTCCCCCCGAACACCGGGGAGCTGTTTTTT.

The V call is TRBV12-5, the J call TRBJ1-1; D is ambiguous. The CDR3 is 13 amino acids. Germline CDR1 LGHNT, CDR2 FRNRAP. V was clipped by 0 bases and J by 12 bases, with 14 bases between them. The CDR3 protein is CASGLVSEGRTFF. The CDR3 DNA is TGTGCTAGTGGTTTGGTAAGCGAAGGGAGGACTTTCTTT.

This chain uses TRBV5-5 with TRBJ2-7; the D gene is possibly TRBD2 (6 bases). The CDR3 length is 13 residues. V was cut by 4 bases and J by 4 bases, with 12 bases left in between. Germline values: CDR1 SGHKS, CDR2 YYEKEE (reference sequence). CDR3 DNA: TGTGCCAGCAGCCCTCCACGGGAGTACGAGCAGTACTTC. Translated, it gives CASSPPREYEQYF.

This clone was detected only once. The V and J genes are TRBV12-1 and TRBJ1-3; TRBD1 is the table's D call and was not checked against the DNA. TRBV12-1 corresponds to a pseudogene. This CDR3 is 16 amino acids long. This CDR3 reads CASSSLDSRSGNTIYF. CDR3 nucleotides: TGTGCCAGCAGCTCTCTGGACAGCCGCTCTGGAAACACCATATATTTT.

This clone was picked up one time. This sequence joins TRBV4-2 and TRBJ2-5, with 7 positions matching TRBD2. The CDR3 loop spans 16 amino acids. V shed 0 bases and J 5 bases; nucleotides not matched to a gene: 9. Germline V gene lookup returns CDR1 LGHNA and CDR2 YNFKEQ. CDR3 sequence (DNA): TGTGCCAGCAGCCAAGAAGGACCGGGAGGAGGTGAGACCCAGTACTTC. The encoded protein is CASSQEGPGGGETQYF.

The genes are TRBV9 and TRBJ1-3; D remains ambiguous. CDR3 length: 15 residues. V was cut by 0 bases and J by 1 base, with 8 bases left in between. Germline lookup yields CDR1 SGDLS and CDR2 YYNGEE. Here the CDR3 DNA reads TGTGCCAGCAGCGTAGGGACTGTTTCTGGAAACACCATATATTTT. Its protein is CASSVGTVSGNTIYF.

In its sample, this clone was seen once. This chain connects TRBV2 to TRBJ1-3; D unresolved. The CDR3 totals 14 residues. Trimming removed 3 bases at V and 3 bases at J, with 9 bases between. Looked up from germline, CDR1 is SNHLY and CDR2 is FYNNEI. The CDR3 DNA reads TGTGCCAGCAGTGAGAGTAGTAGTGGAAACACCATATATTTT. It yields the protein CASSESSSGNTIYF.

The V and J genes are TRBV28 and TRBJ2-2; 8 bases line up with TRBD1. Germline V CDR1 and CDR2: MDHEN, SYDVKM. This CDR3 region has 17 residues. With 5 bases clipped from V and 5 bases from J, the junction kept 13 bases outside the gene matches. In DNA, the CDR3 is TGTGCCAGCAGTCCCTCTGGGGCAGGGGGCCAAACCGGGGAGCTGTTTTTT. This gives the protein CASSPSGAGGQTGELFF.

The chain has TRBV19 and TRBJ1-5; D may be TRBD1 (6 bases). CDR1 is LNHDA and CDR2 is SQIVND in the germline V gene (reference sequence). V was clipped by 6 bases and J by 3 bases, with 12 bases between them. This CDR3 spans 14 amino acids. The CDR3 loop reads CASRTGDYNQPQHF. Here the CDR3 DNA reads TGTGCCAGTAGGACAGGTGATTACAATCAGCCCCAGCATTTT.

The rearrangement uses TRBV14 and TRBJ1-3, with D uncertain. This CDR3 has 15 residues. Trimming cost V 4 bases and J 2 bases, with 12 bases left between them. Germline lookup yields CDR1 SGHDN and CDR2 FVKESK. The CDR3 sequence is CASSPAGIPGNTIYF. The CDR3 nucleotides read TGTGCCAGCAGCCCCGCGGGGATCCCTGGAAACACCATATATTTT.

The chain joins TRBV7-9 to TRBJ1-2; D is possibly TRBD1 (6 bases). Between the trimmed V and J ends, which lost 3 bases and 6 bases, there was a span of 8 bases. The CDR3 totals 12 residues. CDR1 is SEHNR, CDR2 FQNEAQ, per germline (reference sequence). The CDR3 loop reads CASSFGGDGYTF. Written as DNA, the CDR3 is TGTGCCAGCAGCTTTGGGGGCGATGGCTACACCTTC.

The V call is TRBV19, the J call TRBJ1-3; possibly TRBD1 for D (5 bases). From germline, CDR1 is LNHDA and CDR2 SQIVND (reference sequence). CDR3 size: 15 residues. Trimming cost V 8 bases and J 1 base, with 15 bases left between them. The CDR3 is CASRSGTGSGNTIYF. The CDR3 DNA sequence: TGTGCCAGTCGTTCCGGGACTGGGTCTGGAAACACCATATATTTT.

J is TRBJ2-1 and V is TRBV11-2; 7 bases align to TRBD2. Germline loops: CDR1 SGHAT, CDR2 FQNNGV. V shed 2 bases and J 0 bases; nucleotides not matched to a gene: 7. CDR3 size: 17 residues. The CDR3: CASSLSLGGGSYNEQFF. The DNA of the CDR3 is TGTGCCAGCAGCTTATCCCTGGGGGGGGGCTCCTACAATGAGCAGTTCTTC.

A few counts support this clone. The chain is built from TRBV6-5 and TRBJ2-3; D might be TRBD2 (5 bases). Germline CDR1 reads MNHEY; CDR2 reads SVGAGI. Trimming left V 8 bases short and J 2 bases short, with 14 bases between. The CDR3 loop spans 14 amino acids. The CDR3 sequence is CASAYSDYTDTQYF. The CDR3 DNA reads TGTGCCAGCGCCTACTCCGACTACACAGATACGCAGTATTTT.

The chain uses TRBV5-1 and TRBJ1-1; 10 bases map to TRBD1. V trimming: 4 bases; J trimming: 2 bases; junction bases outside the gene matches: 5. This CDR3 spans 15 amino acids. Germline lookup yields CDR1 SGHRS and CDR2 YFSETQ. The CDR3, as DNA: TGCGCCAGCAGCCTATGGACAGGGGGAAACACTGAAGCTTTCTTT. It specifies CASSLWTGGNTEAFF.

The chain is built from TRBV5-1 and TRBJ1-5; unclear D gene. The V end was cut by 4 bases, the J end by 5 bases, with 13 bases between. CDR1 and CDR2 from the germline V gene are SGHRS and YFSETQ. The CDR3 is 14 residues long. CDR3 loop: CASSRGGLDQPQHF. For the CDR3, the DNA is TGCGCCAGCAGCCGGGGTGGGCTCGATCAGCCCCAGCATTTT.

V is TRBV18 and J is TRBJ2-5; 8 bases are a match to TRBD2. CDR3 length: 15 residues. The V gene's germline CDR1 is KGHSH and CDR2 LQKENI. Losses at the gene ends were 4 bases for V and 2 bases for J; bases not matched to a gene: 6. The CDR3 is CASSRQRGPQETQYF. CDR3 DNA sequence: TGTGCCAGCTCACGCCAGCGGGGGCCTCAAGAGACCCAGTACTTC.

This sequence joins TRBV27 and TRBJ2-1; D not certain. Germline values: CDR1 MNHEY, CDR2 SMNVEV (reference sequence). The CDR3 runs 13 residues. V was trimmed by 3 bases and J by 5 bases, leaving 8 bases between them. The CDR3 region is CASSLSVDNEQFF. DNA of the CDR3: TGTGCCAGCAGTTTGTCGGTCGACAATGAGCAGTTCTTC.

The chain couples TRBV12-5 to TRBJ2-3; 8 bases agree with TRBD2. Losses at the gene ends were 0 bases for V and 2 bases for J; bases not matched to a gene: 1. CDR3 length: 15 residues. Germline assignment: CDR1 LGHNT and CDR2 FRNRAP. The CDR3 protein is CASGLVLADTDTQYF. The CDR3 DNA reads TGTGCTAGTGGTTTGGTACTAGCGGACACAGATACGCAGTATTTT.

Only a few counts were recorded for this clone. The chain is built from TRBV28 and TRBJ1-3; D is undetermined. The length of the CDR3 is 17 residues. Trimming took 1 base from V and 4 from J, leaving 17 bases between them. Per the germline V gene, CDR1 is MDHEN and CDR2 is SYDVKM. DNA of the CDR3: TGTGCCAGCAGTTTATACCAAAGCGGGGTATCCGGAAACACCATATATTTT. Its protein is CASSLYQSGVSGNTIYF.

This sequence joins TRBV11-1 and TRBJ1-6; D is unresolved. The V end lost 5 bases, the J end lost 10 bases, and 9 bases lay between the germline ends. The CDR3 loop spans 12 amino acids. Germline V CDR1 and CDR2: SGHAT, FQDESV (reference sequence). In nucleotides, the CDR3 is TGTGCCAGCAGCCTTAGCGGGTCACCCCTCCACTTT. Amino acid sequence: CASSLSGSPLHF.

This chain uses TRBV10-3 with TRBJ2-5, with D tentatively TRBD1 (7 bases). The germline V gene has CDR1 ENHRY and CDR2 SYGVKD. CDR3 size: 13 residues. V shed 8 bases and J shed 5 bases, with 15 bases lying between them. CDR3 loop: CAIGGGEGETQYF. The CDR3 DNA reads TGTGCCATCGGAGGGGGCGAGGGGGAGACCCAGTACTTC.